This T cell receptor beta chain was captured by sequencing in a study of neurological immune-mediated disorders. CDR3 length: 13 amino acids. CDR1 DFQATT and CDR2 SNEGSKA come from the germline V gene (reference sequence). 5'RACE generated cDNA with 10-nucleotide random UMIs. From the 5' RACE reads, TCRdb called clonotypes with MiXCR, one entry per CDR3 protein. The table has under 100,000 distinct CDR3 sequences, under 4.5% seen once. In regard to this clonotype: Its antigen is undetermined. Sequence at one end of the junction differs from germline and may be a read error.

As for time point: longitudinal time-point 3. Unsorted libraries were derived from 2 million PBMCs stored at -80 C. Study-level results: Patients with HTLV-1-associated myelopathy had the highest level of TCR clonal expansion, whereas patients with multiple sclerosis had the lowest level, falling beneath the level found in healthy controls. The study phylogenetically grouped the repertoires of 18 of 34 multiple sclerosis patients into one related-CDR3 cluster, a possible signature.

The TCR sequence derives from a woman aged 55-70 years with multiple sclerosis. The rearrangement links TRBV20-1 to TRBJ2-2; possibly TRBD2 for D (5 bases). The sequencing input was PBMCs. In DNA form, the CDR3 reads TGCAGTGCTAGTGGGTGGAACACCGGGGAACTGTTTTTT. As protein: CSASGWNTGELFF.